The sequence of this T cell receptor (beta chain) was determined in a study of blood T cell repertoires in COVID-19. Study-level information: PBMCs, B-cell-depleted T cells, or T cells were the source of the cDNA or gDNA that made up the material.

This table comes from immunoSEQ multiplex PCR, and its TCRdb copy is limited to in-frame clones, with some not included. Of 100,000 to 150,000 clones in the sample, 90% to 95% were seen once. What was sequenced was peripheral blood. The sequence derives from a man in his forties or fifties with COVID-19, enrolled during active disease.

CDR3 DNA: TGTGCCAGTAGAAATTCAGCGAACACCGGGGAGCTGTTTTTT. Translation gives CASRNSANTGELFF. The V and J genes are TRBV19 and TRBJ2-2; D uncertain. Germline CDR1 is LNHDA and CDR2 is SQIVND (reference sequence). The CDR3 has 14 residues. V shed 6 bases and J shed 0 bases, with 8 bases lying between them.